This T cell receptor (beta chain) originates from a study of blood T cells in healthy people across ages. A sample-barcoded 5' primer and a J-beta primer mix were used in a second PCR of roughly 7 to 11 cycles. The yield of each sample was at least 2.5 million CDR3-containing paired-end reads. TCRdb reanalysed the 5' RACE reads using MiXCR and keeps one entry per CDR3 protein. The sample holds some 940,000 distinct CDR3 sequences; 25% to 30% are singletons and the top ten take about 10%. This clonotype was picked up many times. These same data were also listed under a study on T cells of mothers and their children.

Sequenced input: blood. The TCR was taken from a woman in her forties in good health.

CDR3 in amino acids: CASSHGGPTDTQYF. In nucleotides, the CDR3 is TGTGCCAGCAGCCACGGGGGACCCACAGATACGCAGTATTTT. V and J are TRBV7-2 and TRBJ2-3; D is perhaps TRBD2 (6 bases). The CDR3 covers 14 residues. Germline V gives CDR1 SGHTA, CDR2 FQGNSA. Trimming removed 5 bases at V and 2 bases at J, with 11 bases between.